The clone carrying this TCR beta chain came up once. At one boundary the junction diverges from the germline segment, which might be a read error. This record belongs to a study of T cells after yellow fever vaccination. TCRdb processed the 5' RACE reads anew with MiXCR; each CDR3 protein has one entry. The sample consists of fewer than 350,000 distinct CDR3 sequences, around 3.6% of them appearing once. The CDR3 totals 14 residues. Germline V lookup: CDR1 SGHTA, CDR2 FQGTGA. This sequence originates from a man aged 18-30 years who received the YFV17D yellow fever vaccine. Sequenced material: PBMCs, taken on the day of the yellow fever booster vaccination. This rearrangement joins TRBV7-3 to TRBJ2-1; maybe TRBD2 (7 bases). CDR3 sequence (DNA): TGTGCCTGCAGCACGGGGGGCTGGGGCAATGAGCAGTTCTTC. It yields the protein CACSTGGWGNEQFF.